The clone carrying this TCR beta chain has a handful of counts. Its antigen is as yet unknown. The data belong to a study of cytomegalovirus exposure and HLA in healthy donors. The study's findings and limits: Usually a TCR sequence was rare, but some public TCRs were found in many donors.

Germline-derived CDR1 and CDR2 are SNHLY and FYNNEI. This CDR3 spans 13 amino acids. V lost 5 bases to trimming and J lost 6 bases; unmatched junction nucleotides: 3. TCRdb's copy holds only in-frame clones and misses some; the assay was immunoSEQ multiplex PCR. This table holds 150,000 to 250,000 clones, more than 65% found once. The specimen was PBMCs. The chain joins TRBV2 to TRBJ1-5, with 8 positions matching TRBD1. This TCR was recovered from a young woman in good health and CMV-seropositive. The chain's CDR3 is CASSTQGGQPQHF. CDR3 nucleotides: TGTGCCAGCAGTACACAGGGGGGTCAGCCCCAGCATTTT.